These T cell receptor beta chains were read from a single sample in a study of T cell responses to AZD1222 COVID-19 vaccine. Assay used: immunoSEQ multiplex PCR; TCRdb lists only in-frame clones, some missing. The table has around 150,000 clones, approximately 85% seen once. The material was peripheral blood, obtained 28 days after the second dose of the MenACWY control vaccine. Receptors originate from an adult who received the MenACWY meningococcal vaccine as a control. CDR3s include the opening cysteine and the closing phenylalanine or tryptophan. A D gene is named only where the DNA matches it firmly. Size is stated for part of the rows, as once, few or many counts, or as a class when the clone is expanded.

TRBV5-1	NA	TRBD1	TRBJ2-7	CASSLGTGGEQYF	TGCGCCAGCAGCTTGGGGACAGGCGGCGAGCAGTACTTC
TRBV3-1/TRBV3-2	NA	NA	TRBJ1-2	CASSPSVPYGYTF	TGTGCCAGCAGCCCATCAGTCCCCTATGGCTACACCTTC
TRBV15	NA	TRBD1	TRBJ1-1	CATSPFGVGQGGTEAFF	TGTGCCACCAGCCCCTTCGGGGTCGGACAGGGAGGAACTGAAGCTTTCTTT
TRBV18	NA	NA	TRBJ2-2	CASSPGAQTNTGELFF	TGTGCCAGCTCACCCGGAGCGCAGACGAACACCGGGGAGCTGTTTTTT
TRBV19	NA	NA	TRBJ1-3	CASSITRAENTIYF	TGTGCCAGTAGTATCACCAGGGCTGAAAACACCATATATTTT
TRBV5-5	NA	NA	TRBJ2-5	CASSLQGRHETQYF	TGTGCCAGCAGCCTTCAGGGGCGACACGAGACCCAGTACTTC
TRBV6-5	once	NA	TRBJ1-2	CASRLTEYGYTF	TGTGCCAGCAGGCTGACAGAGTATGGCTACACCTTC
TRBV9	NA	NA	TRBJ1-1	CASSETGNTEAFF	TGTGCCAGCAGCGAGACAGGGAACACTGAAGCTTTCTTT
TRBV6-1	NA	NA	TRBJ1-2	CASSEAPSYGYTF	TGTGCCAGCAGTGAAGCCCCCTCATATGGCTACACCTTC
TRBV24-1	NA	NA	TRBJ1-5	CATSAREAQPQHF	TGTGCCACCAGTGCCAGGGAGGCTCAGCCCCAGCATTTT
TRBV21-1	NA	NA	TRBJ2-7	CASSPGDRSYEQYF	TGTGCCAGCAGTCCCGGGGACCGCTCCTACGAGCAGTACTTC
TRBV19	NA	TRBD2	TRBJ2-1	CASSRRTSGGGRAYNEQFF	TGTGCCAGTAGTAGGAGGACTAGCGGGGGAGGGCGTGCCTACAATGAGCAGTTCTTC
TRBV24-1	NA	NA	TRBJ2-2	CATSDLQVRGELFF	TGTGCCACCAGTGATTTGCAGGTCCGTGGGGAGCTGTTTTTT
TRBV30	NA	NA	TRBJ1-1	CAWSVMGFGTEAFF	TGTGCCTGGAGTGTAATGGGGTTCGGAACTGAAGCTTTCTTT
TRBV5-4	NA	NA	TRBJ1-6	CASSFGGTQESPLHF	TGTGCCAGCAGCTTCGGGGGGACGCAGGAATCACCCCTCCACTTT
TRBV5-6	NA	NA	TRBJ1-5	CASSTRQLGGQPQHF	TGTGCCAGCAGCACACGACAATTGGGAGGCCAGCCCCAGCATTTT
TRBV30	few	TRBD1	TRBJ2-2	CAWNNRGTGELFF	TGTGCCTGGAATAACAGGGGCACCGGGGAGCTGTTTTTT
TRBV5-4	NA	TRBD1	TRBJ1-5	CASSLQGAVNQPQHF	TGTGCCAGCAGCTTACAGGGGGCAGTCAATCAGCCCCAGCATTTT
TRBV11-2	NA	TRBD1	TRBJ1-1	CASSFRQGSTEAFF	TGTGCCAGCAGCTTCAGACAGGGTAGCACTGAAGCTTTCTTT
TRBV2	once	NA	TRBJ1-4	CASSGEERGTASAF	TGTGCCAGCAGTGGGGAGGAGAGGGGGACCGCGTCCGCTTTT
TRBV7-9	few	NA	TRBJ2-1	CASVKGESSYNEQFF	TGTGCCAGCGTTAAGGGGGAAAGCTCCTACAATGAGCAGTTCTTC
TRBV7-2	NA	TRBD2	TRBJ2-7	CASTRLAGYEQYF	TGTGCCAGCACAAGACTAGCGGGCTACGAGCAGTACTTC
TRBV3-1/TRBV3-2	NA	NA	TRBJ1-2	CASSQAGPSREGYTF	TGTGCCAGCAGCCAAGCGGGACCTTCACGGGAGGGCTACACCTTC
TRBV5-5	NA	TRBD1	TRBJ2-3	CASSLGARGRVDTQYF	TGTGCCAGCAGCTTGGGCGCCAGGGGGCGAGTAGATACGCAGTATTTT
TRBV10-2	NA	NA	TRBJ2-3	CATTAGGTDTQYF	TGCGCCACCACCGCTGGGGGCACAGATACGCAGTATTTT
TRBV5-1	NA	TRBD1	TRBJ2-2	CASSLLTGGAGELFF	TGCGCCAGCAGCTTGTTGACAGGGGGAGCCGGGGAGCTGTTTTTT
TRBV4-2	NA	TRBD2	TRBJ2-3	CASSQNRLAGTDTQYF	TGTGCCAGCAGCCAAAACCGACTAGCGGGCACAGATACGCAGTATTTT
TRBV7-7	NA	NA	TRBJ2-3	CASSSGPGDTQYF	TGTGCCAGCAGCTCGGGTCCGGGGGATACGCAGTATTTT
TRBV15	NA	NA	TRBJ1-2	CATSREKGPIYGYTF	TGTGCCACCAGCAGAGAGAAGGGGCCTATCTATGGCTACACCTTC
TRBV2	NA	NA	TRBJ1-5	CASSEGRRSNQPQHF	TGTGCCAGCAGTGAAGGCCGGCGGAGCAATCAGCCCCAGCATTTT
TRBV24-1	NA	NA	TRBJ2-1	CATSEPTRSYNEQFF	TGTGCCACCAGTGAGCCAACACGCTCCTACAATGAGCAGTTCTTC
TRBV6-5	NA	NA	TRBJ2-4	CASKEVGIQYF	TGTGCCAGCAAGGAGGTCGGCATTCAGTACTTC
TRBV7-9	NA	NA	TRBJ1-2	CASSPLVGSGYGYTF	TGTGCCAGCAGCCCCCTGGTTGGGTCTGGCTATGGCTACACCTTC
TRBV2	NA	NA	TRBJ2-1	CASSVLHEQFF	TGTGCCAGCAGTGTCTTACATGAGCAGTTCTTC
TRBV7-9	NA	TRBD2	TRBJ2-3	CASSSIGRGGGTDTQYF	TGTGCCAGCAGTTCCATCGGGCGGGGGGGTGGCACAGATACGCAGTATTTT
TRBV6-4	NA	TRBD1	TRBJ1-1	CASSATGFTEAFF	TGTGCCAGCAGTGCGACAGGGTTCACTGAAGCTTTCTTT
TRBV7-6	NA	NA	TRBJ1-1	CASSLSPNLNTEAFF	TGTGCCAGCAGCTTAAGCCCCAACTTGAACACTGAAGCTTTCTTT
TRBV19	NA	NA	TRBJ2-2	CASSASGTVDFYNTGELFF	TGTGCCAGTAGTGCCAGCGGGACAGTCGATTTCTATAACACCGGGGAGCTGTTTTTT
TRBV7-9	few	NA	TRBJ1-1	CASSAPVLRAQSNTEAFF	TGTGCCAGCAGCGCCCCAGTTCTCAGGGCACAGTCTAACACTGAAGCTTTCTTT